This TCR beta chain was found in a study of T cell responses to AZD1222 COVID-19 vaccine. Findings and caveats of the study: Repertoire sampling happened only post peak T cell response. The sample set comprised mostly white British donors with more females, and clonal diversity was possibly underestimated. Regions 160-218 and 743-854 held dominance among vaccine-associated CD4 TCRs, which spanned spike.

The table came from immunoSEQ multiplex PCR; TCRdb's copy has only in-frame clones and leaves some out. The sample carries 70,000 to 95,000 clones, 85% to 90% recorded once. Of note for this clone: The target antigen is unknown.

This CDR3 has 15 residues. V was shortened by 6 bases and J by 2 bases, with 17 bases between the two germline ends. The germline V gene has CDR1 MNHEY and CDR2 SVGEGT. The chain combines TRBV6-2 or TRBV6-3 with TRBJ2-7; D may be TRBD1 (6 bases). The sample in question was peripheral blood, obtained 28 days after the second AZD1222 dose. This sequence originates from an adult who received the AZD1222 COVID-19 vaccine. CDR3 in DNA: TGTGCCAGCAGCCCTGACAGGTGGGGGACCTACGAGCAGTACTTC. It codes for CASSPDRWGTYEQYF.